The rows below give T cell receptor beta chains drawn from one sample of a study of blood T cell repertoires in COVID-19. Clones were read by immunoSEQ multiplex PCR, and TCRdb kept only the in-frame ones, dropping some. The data show about 64,000 clones, with over 65% seen just once and about 14% held by the top ten. Sequencing was done on a sample of peripheral blood. These receptors originate from a man between 60 and 75 years old with COVID-19, enrolled during active disease. Both conserved end residues are part of each CDR3. D genes are given only for firm matches. The size of a clone is reported for some rows only, either as once, few or many, or as a class for expanded clones.

TRBD2 | TRBJ2-5 | NA | 13 | TRBV7-9 | CASRKRGQETQYF | TGTGCCAGCAGAAAGCGGGGGCAAGAGACCCAGTACTTC
TRBD2 | TRBJ2-5 | NA | 13 | TRBV11-2 | CASRTSGKETQYF | TGTGCCAGCAGGACTAGCGGAAAAGAGACCCAGTACTTC
NA | TRBJ2-3 | NA | 15 | TRBV25-1 | CASSELTGGRDTQYF | TGTGCCAGCAGTGAATTAACCGGGGGTAGAGATACGCAGTATTTT
TRBD1 | TRBJ2-7 | NA | 15 | TRBV6-5 | CASAETTGVEDEQYF | TGTGCCAGCGCCGAGACGACAGGGGTGGAGGACGAGCAGTACTTC
TRBD2 | TRBJ2-1 | medium-sized | 15 | TRBV20-1 | CSASLGRRGRNEQFF | TGCAGTGCTAGTCTCGGGAGGAGAGGGAGAAATGAGCAGTTCTTC
TRBD1 | TRBJ2-7 | many | 17 | TRBV5-5 | CASSVGHLGQGINEQYF | TGTGCCAGCAGCGTAGGACATTTGGGACAGGGGATCAACGAGCAGTACTTC
NA | TRBJ2-1 | NA | 14 | TRBV2 | CASRMREQNNEQFF | TGTGCCAGCAGGATGAGAGAACAGAACAATGAGCAGTTCTTC
NA | TRBJ1-4 | NA | 13 | TRBV3-1/TRBV3-2 | CASSRLRGEKLFF | TGTGCCAGCAGCCGCCTTAGGGGGGAAAAACTGTTTTTT
NA | TRBJ1-2 | NA | 13 | TRBV6-2/TRBV6-3 | CASSSGSPYGYTF | TGTGCCAGCAGTTCAGGCTCGCCCTACGGCTACACCTTC
TRBD2 | TRBJ2-5 | NA | 15 | TRBV4-2 | CASSQGTSGQETQYF | TGTGCCAGCAGCCAAGGAACTAGCGGCCAAGAGACCCAGTACTTC
NA | TRBJ1-1 | few | 13 | TRBV27 | CASSFGRRGEAFF | TGTGCCAGCAGTTTCGGGCGTCGGGGAGAAGCTTTCTTT
NA | TRBJ1-2 | once | 13 | TRBV11-2 | CASSLASNYGYTF | TGTGCCAGCAGCTTAGCCAGTAACTATGGCTACACCTTC
TRBD1 | TRBJ2-7 | many | 12 | TRBV28 | CASRDRGREQYF | TGTGCCAGCAGGGACAGGGGGCGGGAGCAGTACTTC
TRBD1 | TRBJ1-1 | once | 14 | TRBV5-1 | CASSKGQGAGEAFF | TGCGCCAGCAGTAAGGGACAGGGGGCTGGGGAAGCTTTCTTT
NA | TRBJ2-1 | NA | 17 | TRBV4-1 | CASSQDRGLSSYNEQFF | TGCGCCAGCAGCCAAGATCGGGGTCTTAGCTCCTACAATGAGCAGTTCTTC
NA | TRBJ2-3 | NA | 13 | TRBV19 | CASTTRPGDTQYF | TGTGCCAGTACGACTAGGCCGGGCGATACGCAGTATTTT
NA | TRBJ2-3 | NA | 14 | TRBV5-1 | CASRGEVSTDTQYF | TGCGCCAGCAGGGGAGAGGTTAGCACAGATACGCAGTATTTT
TRBD1 | TRBJ1-4 | once | 14 | TRBV5-4 | CASSRGPTNEKLFF | TGTGCCAGCAGTAGGGGGCCCACTAATGAAAAACTGTTTTTT
TRBD1 | TRBJ2-5 | few | 13 | TRBV24-1 | CASRDSRQETQYF | TGTGCCAGCCGGGACAGTCGCCAAGAGACCCAGTACTTC
TRBD1 | TRBJ1-1 | few | 12 | TRBV19 | CASSDRDTEAFF | TGTGCCAGTTCAGACAGGGACACTGAAGCTTTCTTT
TRBD1 | TRBJ2-5 | NA | 14 | TRBV24-1 | CATSDPTGGETQYF | TGTGCCACCAGTGATCCGACAGGGGGGGAGACCCAGTACTTC
NA | TRBJ1-5 | NA | 14 | TRBV3-1/TRBV3-2 | CASSQWGGNQPQHF | TGTGCCAGCAGCCAGTGGGGAGGCAATCAGCCCCAGCATTTT
TRBD2 | TRBJ2-1 | NA | 13 | TRBV9 | CASSVVTSGEQFF | TGTGCCAGCAGCGTAGTAACTAGCGGAGAGCAGTTCTTC
NA | TRBJ1-1 | NA | 10 | TRBV28 | CASLLPEAFF | TGTGCCAGCCTACTACCCGAAGCTTTCTTT
TRBD1 | TRBJ2-7 | NA | 13 | TRBV11-3 | CASSSTGVGEQYF | TGTGCCAGCAGCTCGACAGGGGTGGGTGAGCAGTACTTC
NA | TRBJ2-3 | once | 15 | TRBV2 | CASSLGGAGADTQYF | TGTGCCAGCAGCCTGGGGGGGGCGGGGGCAGATACGCAGTATTTT
NA | TRBJ1-6 | once | 12 | TRBV28 | CASSFRSQPLHF | TGTGCCAGCAGTTTTCGGAGCCAACCCCTCCACTTT
NA | TRBJ2-5 | NA | 14 | TRBV7-9 | CASSPTGQQETQYF | TGTGCCAGCAGCCCGACAGGTCAGCAAGAGACCCAGTACTTC
TRBD1 | TRBJ2-3 | NA | 18 | TRBV4-1 | CASSQVAGQGSRTDTQYF | TGCGCCAGCAGCCAAGTGGCGGGACAGGGATCACGAACAGATACGCAGTATTTT
NA | TRBJ2-6 | NA | 16 | TRBV5-1 | CASTLEGHSGANVLTF | TGCGCCAGCACCCTGGAGGGGCACTCTGGGGCCAACGTCCTGACTTTC
NA | TRBJ2-7 | few | 13 | TRBV29-1 | CSVDAGSFYEQYF | TGCAGCGTTGATGCCGGGAGTTTTTACGAGCAGTACTTC
NA | TRBJ1-1 | NA | 13 | TRBV2 | CASSDAGGTEAFF | TGTGCCAGCAGTGACGCGGGGGGCACTGAAGCTTTCTTT
TRBD2 | TRBJ2-5 | NA | 17 | TRBV11-2 | CASSLRSRQRGVETQYF | TGTGCCAGCAGCCTAAGGTCCCGTCAGCGGGGAGTGGAGACCCAGTACTTC
NA | TRBJ2-4 | NA | 12 | TRBV6-2/TRBV6-3 | CASSWRRDIQYF | TGTGCCAGCAGTTGGAGGAGGGACATTCAGTACTTC
TRBD1 | TRBJ1-5 | NA | 15 | TRBV5-6 | CASSLGQGFNQPQHF | TGTGCCAGCAGCTTGGGACAGGGATTTAATCAGCCCCAGCATTTT
NA | TRBJ2-7 | NA | 13 | TRBV2 | CASSDSHPPEQYF | TGTGCCAGCAGTGATAGCCACCCGCCCGAGCAGTACTTC